These 11 T cell receptor beta chains share one sample of origin, sequenced in a study of blood T cell repertoires in COVID-19. Profiled with immunoSEQ multiplex PCR; TCRdb holds only in-frame clones, not every one. The sample consists of 200,000 to 250,000 clones, roughly 89% of them appearing once. The sample comprised PBMCs or T cells enriched from blood (not recorded which). These TCRs come from a young man who had been exposed to COVID-19.

The V gene is TRBV28, the J gene TRBJ1-3; 8 nucleotides line up with TRBD1. The V gene's germline CDR1 is MDHEN and CDR2 SYDVKM. The J segment lost 0 bases and the V segment lost 7 bases, leaving 8 bases of the junction unmatched. CDR3 length: 16 amino acids. CDR3 region: CASIRSGGGSGNTIYF. CDR3 in DNA: TGTGCCAGCATCCGCTCAGGGGGCGGCTCTGGAAACACCATATATTTT.

The rearrangement joins TRBV5-1 to TRBJ1-4; D unclear. With 0 bases removed from V and 7 bases from J, the gap between germline ends came to 13 bases. CDR1 is SGHRS, CDR2 YFSETQ, per germline. This CDR3 comprises 15 residues. This CDR3 is CASSLEAGLAEKLFF. CDR3 in DNA: TGCGCCAGCAGCTTGGAGGCAGGATTGGCTGAAAAACTGTTTTTT.

The V gene is TRBV4-1, the J gene TRBJ1-2; 12 bases are a match to TRBD1. The CDR3 runs 17 residues. J gave up 7 bases and V 2 bases, and 11 bases lay outside the gene matches. CDR1 MGHRA and CDR2 YSYEKL come from the germline V gene. CDR3 nucleotide sequence: TGCGCCAGCAGCCAAACCGGGACAGGGGGCGCGAGGGGTGGCTACACCTTC. It specifies CASSQTGTGGARGGYTF.

The chain couples TRBV3-1 (or the pseudogene TRBV3-2) to TRBJ1-2; D not resolved. Trimming took 0 bases from V and 7 from J, leaving 6 bases between them. This CDR3 has 12 amino acids. Germline lookup yields CDR1 LGHDT and CDR2 YNNKEL (reference sequence). CDR3 protein: CASSQEPGGYTF. CDR3 nucleotide sequence: TGTGCCAGCAGCCAAGAACCGGGTGGCTACACCTTC.

The rearrangement links TRBV6-2 or TRBV6-3 to TRBJ2-5; 11 bases agree with TRBD1. There are 16 residues in the CDR3. Germline V gene sequence: CDR1 MNHEY, CDR2 SVGEGT. Trimming cost V 2 bases and J 4 bases; bases outside gene matches: 6. The CDR3 loop is CASSYVPGTGGETQYF. In nucleotides, the CDR3 is TGTGCCAGCAGTTACGTACCCGGGACAGGGGGAGAGACCCAGTACTTC.

V and J are TRBV23-1 and TRBJ2-5; 8 positions agree with TRBD2. TRBV23-1 counts as an open reading frame of uncertain function. The V segment lost 2 bases and the J segment 0 bases; nucleotides outside the gene matches: 5. This CDR3 is built from 16 residues. The CDR3 DNA reads as TGCGCCAGCAGTCAACCTCCGGGGGGGAACCAAGAGACCCAGTACTTC. Its protein product is CASSQPPGGNQETQYF.

This chain connects TRBV5-1 to TRBJ1-3; D gene ambiguous. Trimming stripped 2 bases from V and 4 bases from J, with 16 bases between. The germline gives CDR1 SGHRS, CDR2 YFSETQ. The CDR3 is made up of 16 amino acids. The DNA of the CDR3 is TGCGCCAGCAGCTTTGGGAGTAGGACGGCAGGAAACACCATATATTTT. This gives the protein CASSFGSRTAGNTIYF.

The chain joins TRBV14 to TRBJ2-2; a weak D match, TRBD2 (6 bases). V lost 0 bases and J lost 3, with 8 bases in between. CDR1 and CDR2 (germline): SGHDN, FVKESK. There are 15 residues in the CDR3. Written as DNA, the CDR3 is TGTGCCAGCAGCCAAGATCGGGGGTACACCGGGGAGCTGTTTTTT. Protein sequence: CASSQDRGYTGELFF.

The genes are TRBV7-9 and TRBJ2-1; D possibly corresponds to TRBD1 (6 bases). The germline gives CDR1 SEHNR, CDR2 FQNEAQ (reference sequence). The length of the CDR3 is 14 residues. Trimming removed 1 base at V and 3 bases at J, with 7 bases between. Written as DNA, the CDR3 is TGTGCCAGCAGCTTAGAGGACAGCTACAATGAGCAGTTCTTC. It codes for CASSLEDSYNEQFF. Supplemented by reference TRBV7-9 and TRBJ2-1, the full variable domain reads DTGVSQNPRHKITKRGQNVTFRCDPISEHNRLYWYRQTLGQGPEFLTYFQNEAQLEKSRLLSDRFSAERPKGSFSTLEIQRTEQGDSAMYLCASSLEDSYNEQFFGPGTRLTVL.

The rearrangement uses TRBV7-6 and TRBJ2-1; 14 bases agree with TRBD2. The length of the CDR3 is 15 residues. Germline V gives CDR1 SGHVS, CDR2 FNYEAQ. Trimming removed 3 bases from V and 10 bases from J; junction bases left unmatched: 5. DNA for the CDR3: TGTGCCAGCAGCTTGGGACTAGCGGGGGTTTGGGAGCAGTTCTTC. It specifies CASSLGLAGVWEQFF.

This clone was picked up a small number of times. The chain employs TRBV6-2 or TRBV6-3 and TRBJ2-4; 13 bases match TRBD2. The trim removed 0 bases at V and 7 bases at J, leaving 0 bases unmatched. The CDR3 is made up of 15 amino acids. Per the germline V gene, CDR1 is MNHEY and CDR2 is SVGEGT. This CDR3 is CASSYSTSGGNIQYF. Written as DNA, the CDR3 is TGTGCCAGCAGTTACTCGACTAGCGGGGGGAACATTCAGTACTTC.